Listed below are T cell receptor beta chains from one sample, sequenced in a study of control samples from healthy donors and cancer patients. The data were produced by immunoSEQ multiplex PCR, yet TCRdb's version contains in-frame clones alone and is incomplete. This sample has over 50,000 clones, with 75% to 90% found just once. The specimen sequenced was blood. The receptors shown here come from a man in his 70s in good health. CDR3s leave out the opening cysteine and the closing phenylalanine or tryptophan. The D gene is left open where the match is weak.

v_gene: TRBV5-1; j_gene: TRBJ2-2; d_gene: TRBD1; CDR3aa: ASSSTTGLYAGELF
v_gene: TRBV5-4; j_gene: TRBJ2-3; d_gene: .; CDR3aa: ASSSPEGDSTDTQY
v_gene: TRBV30; j_gene: TRBJ1-1; d_gene: .; CDR3aa: AWSIQSNTEAF
v_gene: TRBV28; j_gene: TRBJ1-1; d_gene: .; CDR3aa: ASNLRRWGGHTEAF
v_gene: TRBV7-2; j_gene: TRBJ1-1; d_gene: TRBD1; CDR3aa: ATSLRTGLMNTEAF
v_gene: TRBV28; j_gene: TRBJ2-7; d_gene: .; CDR3aa: ASSPRRHEQY
v_gene: TRBV9; j_gene: TRBJ1-1; d_gene: .; CDR3aa: ASSVVGASTEAF
v_gene: TRBV2; j_gene: TRBJ1-1; d_gene: .; CDR3aa: ASSDGWTEAF
v_gene: TRBV12-3/TRBV12-4; j_gene: TRBJ1-4; d_gene: TRBD1; CDR3aa: ASSPRGHQLF
v_gene: TRBV3-1/TRBV3-2; j_gene: TRBJ2-5; d_gene: TRBD2; CDR3aa: ASSQDSQFLAGSYQETQY
v_gene: TRBV7-6; j_gene: TRBJ1-1; d_gene: .; CDR3aa: ASSLGGLRTEAF
v_gene: TRBV28; j_gene: TRBJ1-2; d_gene: .; CDR3aa: ASSRRRSPMTGLGGYT
v_gene: TRBV6-5; j_gene: TRBJ2-3; d_gene: .; CDR3aa: ASSYSRRGPNTQY
v_gene: TRBV2; j_gene: TRBJ2-7; d_gene: .; CDR3aa: ASRRAPFTYEQY
v_gene: TRBV11-2; j_gene: TRBJ2-5; d_gene: .; CDR3aa: ASILDSPVETQY
v_gene: TRBV28; j_gene: TRBJ1-6; d_gene: .; CDR3aa: ASSLGNRVSPLH